The 10 T cell receptor beta chains below come from one sample, sequenced in a study of memory CD4+ T cells and cytomegalovirus serostatus. Profiling relied on immunoSEQ multiplex PCR, and the TCRdb table lists in-frame clones only, not all of them. The profile covers about 82,000 clones, with more than 70% appearing a single time and roughly 0.79% taken by the ten largest. Single viable CD3+CD4+CD8-CD45RO+ cells were sorted as the memory CD4+ T cells. The sequencing sample was made of memory CD4+ T cells from blood. The receptors were sampled from an adult in good health and CMV-seronegative.

The rearrangement links TRBV30 to TRBJ2-2; TRBD1 agrees at 7 bases. Germline V gives CDR1 GTSNPN, CDR2 SVGIG (reference sequence). The V gene end was trimmed by 5 bases and the J gene end by 7 bases; junction bases not matched to a gene: 7. The CDR3 length is 13 residues. CDR3: CAWGDRAVGELFF. The CDR3 bases are TGTGCCTGGGGAGACAGGGCGGTCGGGGAGCTGTTTTTT.

The chain carries TRBV6-1 and TRBJ1-3, with D unclear. CDR1 MNHNS and CDR2 SASEGT come from the germline V gene. CDR3 length equals 14 residues. V was trimmed by 2 bases and J by 0 bases, leaving 5 bases between them. The CDR3 DNA reads TGTGCCAGCAGTGAACAGAGCTCTGGAAACACCATATATTTT. Its translation: CASSEQSSGNTIYF.

The chain is built from TRBV9 and TRBJ1-3, with 7 bases identical to TRBD1. V lost 2 bases, J lost 4 bases, and 3 bases stayed unmatched. This CDR3 spans 14 amino acids. CDR1 is SGDLS, CDR2 YYNGEE, per germline. The CDR3 DNA reads TGTGCCAGCAGCGTCCAGGGGGAAGGAAACACCATATATTTT. It encodes CASSVQGEGNTIYF.

This chain connects TRBV1 to TRBJ1-2. TRBV1 is given as a pseudogene. This CDR3 is 16 amino acids long. CDR3 loop: CTSSLPPGWGNYGYTF. The CDR3 DNA sequence: TGCACCAGCAGCCTCCCCCCCGGGTGGGGGAACTATGGCTACACCTTC.

This clone was detected a few times. The chain is built from TRBV11-2 and TRBJ2-1; 11 bases fit TRBD2. There are 14 residues in the CDR3. From germline, CDR1 is SGHAT and CDR2 FQNNGV. With V trimmed by 4 bases and J by 6 bases, 2 bases remained unmatched. CDR3 protein: CASSSGTSGNEQFF. CDR3 nucleotide sequence: TGTGCCAGCAGCTCCGGGACTAGCGGCAATGAGCAGTTCTTC.

V and J are TRBV28 and TRBJ1-5; D uncertain. The V gene lost 4 bases and the J gene lost 6 bases, with 19 bases spanning the gap. The CDR3 length is 16 residues. In germline, CDR1 is MDHEN, CDR2 SYDVKM. The CDR3 region has the DNA TGTGCCAGCAGTTCCGCCGAAGTTGAGGCGGGTCAGCCCCAGCATTTT. This gives the protein CASSSAEVEAGQPQHF. Full variable domain (outside the CDR3, taken from reference TRBV28 and TRBJ1-5): DVKVTQSSRYLVKRTGEKVFLECVQDMDHENMFWYRQDPGLGLRLIYFSYDVKMKEKGDIPEGYSVSREKKERFSLILESASTNQTSMYLCASSSAEVEAGQPQHFGDGTRLSIL.

The genes are TRBV7-2 and TRBJ1-3; D is uncertain. The CDR3 spans 14 residues. Trimming cost V 4 bases and J 0 bases, with 7 bases left between them. Germline values: CDR1 SGHTA, CDR2 FQGNSA. The CDR3 nucleotides read TGTGCCAGCAGCTGGGTAGACTCTGGAAACACCATATATTTT. Translation gives CASSWVDSGNTIYF.

The chain carries TRBV7-3 and TRBJ2-1; no firm D call. Germline V gives CDR1 SGHTA, CDR2 FQGTGA. The CDR3 spans 13 residues. V was clipped by 1 base and J by 6 bases, with 7 bases between them. CDR3 residues: CASSLMTFNEQFF. CDR3 nucleotide sequence: TGTGCCAGCAGCTTAATGACCTTCAATGAGCAGTTCTTC.

The V call is TRBV4-3, the J call TRBJ1-5; D not resolved. CDR1 is LGHNA and CDR2 is YSLEER in the germline V gene. The CDR3 runs 15 residues. The V end lost 3 bases, the J end lost 0 bases, and 9 bases lay between the germline ends. Here the CDR3 DNA reads TGCGCCAGCAGCCAGGGCGGCTATAGCAATCAGCCCCAGCATTTT. Its translation: CASSQGGYSNQPQHF.

The rearrangement joins TRBV19 to TRBJ1-1; unclear D gene. V was pared by 6 bases and J by 1 base, with 9 bases between. The CDR3 has 13 amino acids. CDR1 is LNHDA and CDR2 is SQIVND in the germline V gene (reference sequence). CDR3 nucleotides: TGTGCCAGTAGGTCTGGTCGGAACACTGAAGCTTTCTTT. Amino acids: CASRSGRNTEAFF.